Following are 4 T cell receptor beta chains from one sample sequenced in a study of CD8 T cells in Susac syndrome. An input of about 0.5 to 1 ug of RNA was subjected to reverse transcription using random hexamers. MiXCR, applied by TCRdb to the immunoSEQ multiplex PCR reads, yields one record per CDR3 protein. This table holds 100,000 to 150,000 distinct CDR3 sequences, about 95% found once. Material: CD4+ T cells from PBMCs. The receptors come from a human donor in good health.

This chain links TRBV7-2 with TRBJ2-3; D is possibly TRBD2 (6 bases). Looked up from germline, CDR1 is SGHTA and CDR2 is FQGNSA. The CDR3 is 13 residues long. The V gene lost 1 base and the J gene lost 8 bases, with 10 bases spanning the gap. CDR3 sequence reads: CASSLVRGGTQYF. Written as DNA, the CDR3 is TGTGCCAGCAGCTTAGTGAGGGGAGGTACGCAGTATTTT.

The chain is built from TRBV5-1 and TRBJ2-7, with unresolved D. There are 14 residues in the CDR3. The germline V gene has CDR1 SGHRS and CDR2 YFSETQ. V lost 0 bases, J lost 2 bases, and 9 bases lay in between. As DNA, the CDR3 is TGCGCCAGCAGCTTGGTAGTCGGAACCTACGAGCAGTACTTC. It is translated as CASSLVVGTYEQYF.

In its sample, this clonotype was seen once. The rearrangement joins TRBV3-1 to TRBJ1-5, with D unclear. CDR1 is LGHDT and CDR2 is YNNKEL in the germline V gene (reference sequence). This CDR3 comprises 13 residues. Trimming pared 4 bases from V and 6 bases from J, leaving 10 bases between. The CDR3 loop reads CASSLLGSQPQHF. For the CDR3, the DNA is TGTGCCAGCAGCCTATTGGGGAGTCAGCCCCAGCATTTT.

This clonotype was seen only once. V gene TRBV28 combines with J gene TRBJ2-7, with no clear D. This CDR3 spans 12 amino acids. Germline V gene sequence: CDR1 MDHEN, CDR2 SYDVKM. V gave up 6 bases and J gave up 5 bases, with 11 bases separating them. The CDR3 nucleotides are TGTGCCAGCAGGAGGCTCACCAACGAGCAGTACTTC. Protein product: CASRRLTNEQYF.